The rows below give T cell receptor beta chains drawn from one sample of a study of T-cell reconstitution after alpha-beta-depleted transplantation in children. A single record per CDR3 protein comes from TCRdb applying MiXCR to the PCR reads. The sample yields more than 90,000 distinct CDR3 sequences, roughly 8.3% seen once. The source was PBMCs from the stem cell graft donor, collected from the stem cell graft. All receptors derive from a human donor who donated a stem cell graft to a child with congenital amegakaryocytic thrombocytopenia. Each CDR3 is given with its conserved first and last residue. Fields, in order: J gene, CDR3 length, D gene, V gene, clone size, CDR3 DNA, CDR3 protein. A D gene is named only where the DNA matches it firmly. Clone size is shown for a subset of rows, as once, few, many or a class of expanded clone.

TRBJ1-1	14	NA	TRBV4-3	many	TGCGCCAGCAGCCACACCCGGGACCCCGACAAAGCTTTCTTT	CASSHTRDPDKAFF
TRBJ1-1	12	NA	TRBV20-1	many	TGCAGTGCTGGGCTAACGGGGCGGGGAGCTTTCTTT	CSAGLTGRGAFF
TRBJ2-4	14	NA	TRBV20-1	many	TGCAGTGCAAACTACCGGGGGCCCTCGGACATTCAGTACTTC	CSANYRGPSDIQYF
TRBJ2-3	20	TRBD2	TRBV24-1	many	TGTGCCACCAGTGATTTTCGTCGGACGGGGACTAGCGGGATGGTAGATACGCAGTATTTT	CATSDFRRTGTSGMVDTQYF
TRBJ2-5	17	TRBD2	TRBV20-1	many	TGCAGTGCTCTCCCACTAGCGGGGGGGCAAATAGGGAAGACCCAGTACTTC	CSALPLAGGQIGKTQYF
TRBJ2-1	17	TRBD2	TRBV4-2	many	TGTGCCAGCAGCCAAGGGGGGGTTAGCGGGAGCAGTCATGAGCAGTTCTTC	CASSQGGVSGSSHEQFF
TRBJ1-4	14	NA	TRBV20-1	many	TGCAGTGCTAGGGAGAGGAGGGGGGGTGAAAAACTGTTTTTT	CSARERRGGEKLFF
TRBJ1-3	13	NA	TRBV20-1	many	TGCAGTGCTAGTTCCGGGCTGACAAACACCATATATTTT	CSASSGLTNTIYF
TRBJ2-3	15	TRBD2	TRBV12-3/TRBV12-4	many	TGTGCCAGCAGTCCCACTAGCGGGGACAGTGATACGCAGTATTTT	CASSPTSGDSDTQYF
TRBJ2-7	13	NA	TRBV4-2	many	TGTGCCAGCAGCGGGGGGGCGTCCTACGAGCAGTACTTC	CASSGGASYEQYF
TRBJ2-1	13	NA	TRBV2	many	TGTGCCAGCCTAGAGACTCTTAACAATGAGCAGTTCTTC	CASLETLNNEQFF
TRBJ2-7	16	NA	TRBV4-3	many	TGCGCCAGCAGCCAGTGGACAGCCGGGGGCACCTACGAGCAGTACTTC	CASSQWTAGGTYEQYF
TRBJ2-3	12	NA	TRBV7-9	NA	TGTGCCAGCAGCTTAAGTCCCCCAACGCAGTATTTT	CASSLSPPTQYF
TRBJ2-7	13	NA	TRBV20-1	many	TGCAGTGCCGTAAGAACCGACAGCTACGAGCAGTACTTC	CSAVRTDSYEQYF
TRBJ2-3	14	NA	TRBV6-1	many	TGTGCCAGCAGACCCACATCCGGCGCAGATACGCAGTATTTT	CASRPTSGADTQYF
TRBJ2-1	16	TRBD1	TRBV7-9	many	TGTGCCAGCAGCCCTATCGACAGGGGCTCCTACAATGAGCAGTTCTTC	CASSPIDRGSYNEQFF
TRBJ2-1	16	NA	TRBV2	many	TGTGCCAGCAGTGTAAGAGGGGGGGCCACCTACAATGAGCAGTTCTTC	CASSVRGGATYNEQFF
TRBJ2-3	20	NA	TRBV12-3/TRBV12-4	many	TGTGCCAGCAGTTTCAGGAGGGGCAGGGGCAGCAAGAGACAGACAGATACGCAGTATTTT	CASSFRRGRGSKRQTDTQYF
TRBJ2-7	14	NA	TRBV20-1	many	TGCAGTGCTAGGCCGGGGGCTAGGTCCTACGAGCAGTACTTC	CSARPGARSYEQYF
TRBJ2-3	16	NA	TRBV4-2	many	TGTGCCAGCAGCCAAGATAACAGCCATCCAACGGATACGCAGTATTTT	CASSQDNSHPTDTQYF
TRBJ2-7	15	TRBD2	TRBV5-6	NA	TGTGCCAGCAGCCCCCCCTGGACTAGTGGTGGCGAGCAGTACTTC	CASSPPWTSGGEQYF
TRBJ2-3	12	NA	TRBV3-1	many	TGTGCCAGCAGATCCCTCACAGATACGCAGTATTTT	CASRSLTDTQYF
TRBJ1-1	13	NA	TRBV29-1	few	TGCAGCACCTCGGGGGGGGGTAGGACTGAAGCTTTCTTT	CSTSGGGRTEAFF
TRBJ2-4	15	TRBD2	TRBV12-3/TRBV12-4	many	TGTGCCAGCAGTTGGGGGGGGTCCGTCCAAAACATTCAGTACTTC	CASSWGGSVQNIQYF
TRBJ2-2	15	NA	TRBV5-1	many	TGCGCCAGCAGCCGACAGTTCTCTAACACCGGGGAGCTGTTTTTT	CASSRQFSNTGELFF
TRBJ1-1	13	NA	TRBV6-5	many	TGTGCCAGCAGGGCCGTTCAGAACACTGAAGCTTTCTTT	CASRAVQNTEAFF